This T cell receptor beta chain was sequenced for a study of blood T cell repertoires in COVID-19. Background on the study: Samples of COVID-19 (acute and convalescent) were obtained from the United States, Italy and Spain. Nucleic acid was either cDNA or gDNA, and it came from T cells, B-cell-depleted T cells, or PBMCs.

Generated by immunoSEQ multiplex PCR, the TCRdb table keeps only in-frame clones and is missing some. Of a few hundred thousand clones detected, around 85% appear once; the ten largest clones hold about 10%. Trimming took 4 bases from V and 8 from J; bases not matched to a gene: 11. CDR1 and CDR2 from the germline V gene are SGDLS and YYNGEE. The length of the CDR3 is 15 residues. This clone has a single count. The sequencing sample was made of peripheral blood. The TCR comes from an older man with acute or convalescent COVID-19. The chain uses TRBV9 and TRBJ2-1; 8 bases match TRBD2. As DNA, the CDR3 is TGTGCCAGCAGCCCCCGGGAGGGGGTTAACGATGAGCAGTTCTTC. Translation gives CASSPREGVNDEQFF.